This T cell receptor beta chain stems from a study of shared clonotypes between healthy human individuals. It was across several immunoSEQ plates that each subset's genomic DNA was evenly split. TCRdb keeps only in-frame clones here, not all; method: immunoSEQ multiplex PCR. Among about 2 million clones listed, roughly 95% were seen once. Study-level results: For naive CD4 cells, roughly 5% of clonotypes were shared across four donors.

CD45RO-negative cells were positively selected for CCR7, leaving out terminally differentiated effector memory CD45RA+ cells. About this clone itself: Its target is not known.

The CDR3 totals 16 residues. The germline V gene encodes CDR1 SGHRS and CDR2 YFSETQ. Trimming took 4 bases from V and 4 from J; bases not matched to a gene: 13. Sequencing was done on a sample of naive CD8+ T cells sorted from blood. The rearrangement links TRBV5-1 to TRBJ1-1, with 7 bases that match TRBD1. The receptor was isolated from a man aged 18 to 30 in good health. The CDR3 nucleotides are TGCGCCAGCAGCCCCCCCTACAGGGGCGATGGCACTGAAGCTTTCTTT. It translates to CASSPPYRGDGTEAFF.